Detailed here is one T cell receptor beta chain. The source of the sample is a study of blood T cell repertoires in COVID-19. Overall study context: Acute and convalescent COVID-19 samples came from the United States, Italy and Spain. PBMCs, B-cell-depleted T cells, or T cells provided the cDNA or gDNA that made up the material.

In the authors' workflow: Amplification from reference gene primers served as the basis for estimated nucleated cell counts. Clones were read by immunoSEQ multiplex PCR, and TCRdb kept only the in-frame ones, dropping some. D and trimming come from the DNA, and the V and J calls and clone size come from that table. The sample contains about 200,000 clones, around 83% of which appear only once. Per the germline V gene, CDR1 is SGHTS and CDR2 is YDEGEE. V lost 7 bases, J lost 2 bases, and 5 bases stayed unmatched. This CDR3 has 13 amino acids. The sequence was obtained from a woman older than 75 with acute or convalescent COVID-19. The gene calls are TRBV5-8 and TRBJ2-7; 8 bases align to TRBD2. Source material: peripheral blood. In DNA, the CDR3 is TGTGCCAGCCTCTTAGCGGGAACCTACGAGCAGTACTTC. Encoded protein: CASLLAGTYEQYF.